Each of the 24 T cell receptor beta chains below was sequenced from the same sample in a study of blood T cell repertoires in COVID-19. Sequencing used immunoSEQ multiplex PCR; TCRdb keeps in-frame clones, though not all of them. Here the sample spans some 200,000 clones, 80% to 90% being singletons. The sample consisted of PBMCs or T cells enriched from blood (not recorded which). These receptors were collected from a woman under 30 in a cohort exposed to, infected with or recovered from COVID-19 (not recorded which).

The CDR3 DNA reads TGTGCCAGCAGCTCCAGGGTAGGGGGTTCACCCCTCCACTTT. This translates into CASSSRVGGSPLHF. The chain carries TRBV2 and TRBJ1-6; weak D call: TRBD1 (6 bases). Between the trimmed V and J ends, which lost 6 bases and 9 bases, there was a span of 15 bases. CDR1 and CDR2 (germline): SNHLY, FYNNEI. This CDR3 contains 14 residues.

V is TRBV5-8 and J is TRBJ1-2, with 8 bases matching TRBD1. The CDR3 runs to 15 residues. Germline assignment: CDR1 SGHTS and CDR2 YDEGEE. After removal of 3 bases from V and 4 bases from J, the junction contained 8 bases not matched to a gene. The CDR3 loop reads CASSWTGRVGYGYTF. The DNA for the CDR3 is TGTGCCAGCAGCTGGACAGGGAGGGTTGGCTATGGCTACACCTTC.

The genes are TRBV7-2 and TRBJ1-1; 12 bases match TRBD1. The germline V gene has CDR1 SGHTA and CDR2 FQGNSA. The CDR3 totals 13 residues. J was trimmed by 11 bases and V by 5 bases; bases with no gene match: 6. The CDR3 is CASSVGQGALAFF. CDR3 nucleotide sequence: TGTGCCAGCAGCGTGGGACAGGGGGCATTGGCTTTCTTT.

There are a few counts of this clone. The chain has TRBV7-3 and TRBJ2-2; D possibly corresponds to TRBD2 (6 bases). Between the trimmed V and J ends, which lost 1 base and 0 bases, there was a span of 6 bases. The CDR3 is 15 residues long. From germline, CDR1 is SGHTA and CDR2 FQGTGA. The CDR3: CASSLSGANTGELFF. DNA for the CDR3: TGTGCCAGCAGCTTAAGCGGGGCGAACACCGGGGAGCTGTTTTTT.

The chain combines TRBV29-1 with TRBJ2-7; 7 bases are shared with TRBD1. The CDR3 has 13 residues. V shed 6 bases, J shed 2 bases, and the junction held 7 bases outside the gene matches. CDR1 SQVTM and CDR2 ANQGSEA come from the germline V gene. The CDR3 here is CSVARDSPYEQYF. In DNA, the CDR3 is TGCAGCGTCGCCCGGGACAGCCCCTACGAGCAGTACTTC.

The chain joins TRBV5-1 to TRBJ1-3; D is unclear. V lost 0 bases to trimming and J lost 2 bases, with 6 bases between them. Germline V gene sequence: CDR1 SGHRS, CDR2 YFSETQ. The CDR3 is 14 residues long. CDR3 protein: CASSLDSPGNTIYF. In DNA, the CDR3 is TGCGCCAGCAGCTTGGACAGTCCTGGAAACACCATATATTTT.

The chain links TRBV5-6 to TRBJ2-3; 10 bases map to TRBD2. Per germline, CDR1 SGHDT and CDR2 YYEEEE. After removal of 0 bases from V and 1 base from J, the junction contained 5 bases not matched to a gene. The CDR3 runs 17 residues. This CDR3 is CASSLASAGGGTDTQYF. The CDR3 DNA reads as TGTGCCAGCAGCTTGGCATCAGCGGGGGGGGGCACAGATACGCAGTATTTT.

This clone was found a few times. The chain uses TRBV4-1 and TRBJ1-1, with D maybe TRBD1 (5 bases). Trimming pared 1 base from V and 10 bases from J, leaving 19 bases between. CDR1 is MGHRA and CDR2 is YSYEKL in the germline V gene. This CDR3 has 15 residues. CDR3: CASSQAGQGDRAAFF. CDR3 nucleotides: TGCGCCAGCAGCCAAGCGGGTCAGGGCGACCGGGCAGCTTTCTTT.

The rearrangement links TRBV5-6 to TRBJ2-1; the match to TRBD2 covers 14 bases. This CDR3 region has 16 residues. Unmatched junction bases numbered 10, after V lost 6 bases and J lost 8 bases. Germline V CDR1 and CDR2: SGHDT, YYEEEE. CDR3 sequence reads: CASNLAGTSGSDEQFF. CDR3 DNA: TGTGCCAGCAACCTCGCCGGGACTAGCGGGAGTGATGAGCAGTTCTTC.

On this clone: Distinct nucleotide sequences in the sample also encode this CDR3. The chain carries TRBV5-1 and TRBJ1-1, with D maybe TRBD1 (6 bases). The V and J ends lost 0 bases and 6 bases respectively, with 6 bases between them. Germline V CDR1 and CDR2: SGHRS, YFSETQ. This CDR3 has 12 residues. CDR3 region: CASSLGGPEAFF. CDR3 nucleotide sequence: TGCGCCAGCAGCTTGGGGGGGCCTGAAGCTTTCTTT.

The rearrangement joins TRBV24-1 to TRBJ2-2; TRBD2 matches at 11 bases. The germline V gene has CDR1 KGHDR and CDR2 SFDVKD. The CDR3 is 15 amino acids. The junction had 9 bases not matched to a gene; V was cut back by 7 bases and J by 9 bases. Here the CDR3 DNA reads TGTGCCACCAGGTCGACTAGCGGGGAACACCGGGAGCTGTTTTTT. It codes for CATRSTSGEHRELFF.

The chain uses TRBV11-2 and TRBJ1-2, with 11 bases matching TRBD1. With V trimmed by 4 bases and J by 3 bases, 4 bases remained unmatched. CDR1 and CDR2 (germline): SGHAT, FQNNGV. The CDR3 contains 15 residues. CDR3 residues: CASSSPGQGDYGYTF. The CDR3 DNA reads TGTGCCAGCAGCTCTCCGGGACAGGGGGACTATGGCTACACCTTC.

This rearrangement joins TRBV5-1 to TRBJ1-1; D uncertain. The V end lost 4 bases, the J end lost 4 bases, and 26 bases lay between the germline ends. Germline CDR1 is SGHRS and CDR2 is YFSETQ. The length of the CDR3 is 18 residues. CDR3 in DNA: TGCGCCAGCAGCAGATCATTCGATCATACAGTGAGGGCCACTGAAGCTTTCTTT. Translating gives CASSRSFDHTVRATEAFF.

This chain joins TRBV2 and TRBJ1-5; D is unclear. CDR1 and CDR2 from the germline V gene are SNHLY and FYNNEI. V gave up 5 bases and J gave up 7 bases, with 15 bases separating them. The CDR3 contains 14 residues. This chain's CDR3 is CASSPEGGEQPQHF. CDR3 in DNA: TGTGCCAGCAGTCCCGAGGGCGGAGAACAGCCCCAGCATTTT.

V and J are TRBV7-9 and TRBJ2-1; tentatively, D is TRBD2 (6 bases). With 5 bases removed from V and 3 bases from J, the gap between germline ends came to 20 bases. Germline assignment: CDR1 SEHNR and CDR2 FQNEAQ (reference sequence). The CDR3 is made up of 17 amino acids. Written as DNA, the CDR3 is TGTGCCAGCAGCCCCCCCTTAGGTGGAGGGGTCTACAATGAGCAGTTCTTC. Amino acid sequence: CASSPPLGGGVYNEQFF.

The V call is TRBV6-5, the J call TRBJ1-1; 7 bases line up with TRBD1. This CDR3 comprises 15 residues. Germline V CDR1 and CDR2: MNHEY, SVGAGI. With 0 bases clipped from V and 1 base from J, the junction kept 2 bases outside the gene matches. The CDR3 DNA reads TGTGCCAGCAGTTACTCGCCAGGGGGGAACACTGAAGCTTTCTTT. Protein: CASSYSPGGNTEAFF.

The chain joins TRBV7-9 to TRBJ2-5; the match to TRBD2 covers 8 bases. The ends lost 2 bases at V and 1 base at J; junction bases unmatched: 0. Germline-derived CDR1 and CDR2 are SEHNR and FQNEAQ (reference sequence). The CDR3 consists of 14 residues. The CDR3 DNA sequence: TGTGCCAGCAGCTTAACTAGCGGCCAAGAGACCCAGTACTTC. Its translation: CASSLTSGQETQYF.

Here the CDR3 DNA reads TGTGCCAGCAGCTCGGAACAGGTCTCTAATTCACCCCTCCACTTT. It specifies CASSSEQVSNSPLHF. The chain recombines TRBV5-4 with TRBJ1-6; tentatively, D is TRBD1 (5 bases). V lost 3 bases and J lost 6, with 13 bases in between. This CDR3 region has 15 residues. Germline values: CDR1 SGHNT, CDR2 YYREEE (reference sequence).

The V gene is TRBV5-1, the J gene TRBJ2-5, with 12 positions matching TRBD2. V lost 4 bases to trimming and J lost 4 bases; unmatched junction nucleotides: 11. Looked up from germline, CDR1 is SGHRS and CDR2 is YFSETQ. This CDR3 has 17 amino acids. This CDR3 is CASSPDGSSGGAETQYF. The CDR3 DNA reads as TGCGCCAGCAGCCCGGACGGCTCTAGCGGGGGGGCAGAGACCCAGTACTTC.

The chain carries TRBV5-1 and TRBJ2-1; D is possibly TRBD2 (5 bases). CDR1 is SGHRS and CDR2 is YFSETQ in the germline V gene. The CDR3 is 16 residues long. V was pared by 4 bases and J by 0 bases, with 14 bases between. This CDR3 reads CASSPQRSGSYNEQFF. In nucleotides, the CDR3 is TGCGCCAGCAGCCCCCAAAGGAGCGGCTCCTACAATGAGCAGTTCTTC.

V and J are TRBV6-5 and TRBJ1-6; weak D call: TRBD1 (6 bases). V shed 6 bases and J shed 8 bases, with 14 bases lying between them. The CDR3 is 14 amino acids. The germline gives CDR1 MNHEY, CDR2 SVGAGI. The DNA of the CDR3 is TGTGCCAGCAGGGTCGGGACATTTGATTCACCCCTCCACTTT. This codes for CASRVGTFDSPLHF.

The chain carries TRBV2 and TRBJ1-5; TRBD1 matches at 8 bases. Germline V gene lookup returns CDR1 SNHLY and CDR2 FYNNEI. The length of the CDR3 is 18 residues. V was pared by 3 bases and J by 5 bases, with 15 bases of the junction left unmatched. In nucleotides, the CDR3 is TGTGCCAGCAGTGATGACCCCACCTTTCGACAGGGGCATCAGCCCCAGCATTTT. Protein: CASSDDPTFRQGHQPQHF.

This chain links TRBV18 with TRBJ2-2; 9 nucleotides line up with TRBD1. J gave up 3 bases and V 3 bases, and 5 bases lay outside the gene matches. Germline V CDR1 and CDR2: KGHSH, LQKENI. CDR3 size: 16 residues. The CDR3 is CASSPAGTGYTGELFF. CDR3 nucleotide sequence: TGTGCCAGCTCACCGGCCGGGACAGGGTACACCGGGGAGCTGTTTTTT.

This chain connects TRBV9 to TRBJ1-5; 8 bases match TRBD1. V was pared by 3 bases and J by 3 bases, with 2 bases of the junction left unmatched. CDR1 and CDR2 (germline): SGDLS, YYNGEE. This CDR3 region has 14 residues. CDR3 sequence reads: CASSETGVNQPQHF. CDR3 in DNA: TGTGCCAGCAGCGAGACAGGGGTCAATCAGCCCCAGCATTTT.